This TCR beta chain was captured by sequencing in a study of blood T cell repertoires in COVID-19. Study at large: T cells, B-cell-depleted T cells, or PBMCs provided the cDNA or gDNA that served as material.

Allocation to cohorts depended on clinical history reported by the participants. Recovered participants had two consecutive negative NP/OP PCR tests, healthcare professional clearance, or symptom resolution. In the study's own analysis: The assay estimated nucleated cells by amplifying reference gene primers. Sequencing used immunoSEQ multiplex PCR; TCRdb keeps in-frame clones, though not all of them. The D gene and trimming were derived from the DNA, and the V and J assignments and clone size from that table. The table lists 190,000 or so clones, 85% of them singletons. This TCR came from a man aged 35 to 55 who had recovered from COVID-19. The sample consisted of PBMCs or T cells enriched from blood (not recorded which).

The CDR3 protein is CASSSQTGTVTDTQYF. CDR3 coding DNA: TGTGCCAGCAGCTCCCAAACCGGGACAGTTACAGATACGCAGTATTTT. J is TRBJ2-3 and V is TRBV5-5, with TRBD1 matching 7 bases. The ends lost 3 bases at V and 3 bases at J; junction bases unmatched: 10. The V gene's germline CDR1 is SGHKS and CDR2 YYEKEE (reference sequence). This CDR3 region has 16 residues. Based on the CDR3 plus reference TRBV5-5 and TRBJ2-3, the full variable domain is DAGVTQSPTHLIKTRGQQVTLRCSPISGHKSVSWYQQVLGQGPQFIFQYYEKEERGRGNFPDRFSARQFPNYSSELNVNALLLGDSALYLCASSSQTGTVTDTQYFGPGTRLTVL.